Listed below are T cell receptor beta chains from one sample, sequenced in a study of blood T cell repertoires in COVID-19. The method was immunoSEQ multiplex PCR; TCRdb's version includes in-frame clones alone and lacks a portion of them. The sample shows tens of thousands of clones, about 90% of them seen only once. The sequencing sample was made of peripheral blood. These receptors came from a man at least 80 years old in a cohort sampled during active COVID-19. Each CDR3 is given with its conserved first and last residue. A D gene is named only where the DNA matches it firmly. The listing skips clone size in some rows; elsewhere it reads once, few, many or a size class.

clone size: .
V gene: TRBV4-1
J gene: TRBJ2-1
D gene: .
CDR3 protein: CASSQADRWSSYNEQFF
CDR3 DNA: TGCGCCAGCAGCCAAGCAGACAGGTGGAGCTCCTACAATGAGCAGTTCTTC

clone size: .
V gene: TRBV7-9
J gene: TRBJ2-1
D gene: TRBD1
CDR3 protein: CASSSRDSNEQFF
CDR3 DNA: TGTGCCAGCAGCTCCCGGGACAGCAATGAGCAGTTCTTC

clone size: .
V gene: TRBV6-5
J gene: TRBJ2-3
D gene: .
CDR3 protein: CASTKNPGASDTQYF
CDR3 DNA: TGTGCCAGCACCAAAAACCCAGGGGCTTCAGATACGCAGTATTTT

clone size: .
V gene: TRBV27
J gene: TRBJ1-2
D gene: TRBD1
CDR3 protein: CASSLAGTDGYTF
CDR3 DNA: TGTGCCAGCAGTTTAGCCGGGACAGATGGCTACACCTTC

clone size: .
V gene: TRBV4-1
J gene: TRBJ2-1
D gene: .
CDR3 protein: CASSQAARTGEQFF
CDR3 DNA: TGCGCCAGCAGCCAAGCCGCCCGCACAGGGGAGCAGTTCTTC

clone size: .
V gene: TRBV19
J gene: TRBJ2-7
D gene: .
CDR3 protein: CASSASGVYYEQYF
CDR3 DNA: TGTGCCAGTAGTGCATCGGGAGTGTATTACGAGCAGTACTTC

clone size: .
V gene: TRBV4-1
J gene: TRBJ1-5
D gene: TRBD1
CDR3 protein: CASSPGTGGNQPQHF
CDR3 DNA: TGCGCCAGCAGCCCAGGGACAGGGGGCAATCAGCCCCAGCATTTT

clone size: .
V gene: TRBV30
J gene: TRBJ1-2
D gene: .
CDR3 protein: CAWILGLPRGYGYTF
CDR3 DNA: TGTGCCTGGATCTTGGGACTCCCGAGGGGCTATGGCTACACCTTC

clone size: .
V gene: TRBV15
J gene: TRBJ2-7
D gene: TRBD1
CDR3 protein: CATRPGQAAYEQYF
CDR3 DNA: TGTGCCACCAGACCGGGACAGGCAGCCTACGAGCAGTACTTC

clone size: once
V gene: TRBV10-3
J gene: TRBJ1-2
D gene: TRBD1
CDR3 protein: CAISERDRSGYTF
CDR3 DNA: TGTGCCATCAGTGAGAGGGACAGATCTGGCTACACCTTC

clone size: .
V gene: TRBV5-1
J gene: TRBJ2-5
D gene: .
CDR3 protein: CASSSTVYQETQYF
CDR3 DNA: TGCGCCAGCAGCTCGACAGTTTATCAAGAGACCCAGTACTTC

clone size: .
V gene: TRBV19
J gene: TRBJ2-5
D gene: TRBD2
CDR3 protein: CASSTSGVSVETQYF
CDR3 DNA: TGTGCCAGTAGTACCAGCGGGGTGAGTGTAGAGACCCAGTACTTC

clone size: once
V gene: TRBV5-4
J gene: TRBJ2-7
D gene: .
CDR3 protein: CASSPWAAREQYF
CDR3 DNA: TGTGCCAGCAGCCCATGGGCCGCCCGCGAGCAGTACTTC

clone size: .
V gene: TRBV6-2/TRBV6-3
J gene: TRBJ1-2
D gene: .
CDR3 protein: CASSAQGNYGYTF
CDR3 DNA: TGTGCCAGCAGTGCTCAGGGGAACTATGGCTACACCTTC

clone size: .
V gene: TRBV4-3
J gene: TRBJ1-1
D gene: .
CDR3 protein: CASSQEPGGTEAFF
CDR3 DNA: TGCGCCAGCAGCCAAGAACCCGGAGGGACTGAAGCTTTCTTT

clone size: .
V gene: TRBV7-2
J gene: TRBJ1-1
D gene: .
CDR3 protein: CASSLTGRTEAFF
CDR3 DNA: TGTGCCAGCAGCTTAACAGGTAGGACTGAAGCTTTCTTT

clone size: few
V gene: TRBV12-3/TRBV12-4
J gene: TRBJ2-1
D gene: TRBD2
CDR3 protein: CASRLAGAREQFF
CDR3 DNA: TGTGCCAGCAGACTAGCGGGAGCCCGCGAGCAGTTCTTC

clone size: .
V gene: TRBV5-5
J gene: TRBJ2-7
D gene: .
CDR3 protein: CASSLVTVDGYEQYF
CDR3 DNA: TGTGCCAGCAGCTTGGTCACAGTCGATGGCTACGAGCAGTACTTC

clone size: .
V gene: TRBV5-4
J gene: TRBJ2-7
D gene: TRBD1
CDR3 protein: CASSRGDRAAYEQYF
CDR3 DNA: TGTGCCAGCAGCCGGGGTGACAGGGCAGCCTACGAGCAGTACTTC

clone size: once
V gene: TRBV6-2/TRBV6-3
J gene: TRBJ1-2
D gene: TRBD1
CDR3 protein: CASSFRGSYGYTF
CDR3 DNA: TGTGCCAGCAGTTTCAGGGGGTCCTATGGCTACACCTTC